This T cell receptor beta chain was sequenced in a study of shared clonotypes between healthy human individuals (dated by TCRdb to 2019 to 2021). General notes on the study: Three men and a couple of women, aged 18 to 49 years, made up the cohort. To increase sequencing depth and limit assay-specific biases, different laboratories used diverse techniques to prepare libraries and sequence TCR repertoires. For each donor, three plates each were used for CD4 naive and CD4 memory, two plates were used for CD8 naive, and one plate was used for CD8 memory. Per donor, leukapheresis produced somewhere between about 0.9 and 10 billion PBMCs. To estimate repertoire size and how much clonotype sharing occurs between individuals, the study deeply sequenced the blood TCR repertoires of about five healthy adults. General findings and caveats noted by the study authors: Because the study included only a small number of donors, the genetic and exposure-history diversity represented was limited. Larger estimated clonotype richness was generally found for naive subsets than for memory subsets. Incomplete sequencing was indicated by rarefaction of sorted-subset datasets, despite the large sequencing depth. Sampling was restricted to blood, and TCR repertoires in tissues likely differ from the TCR repertoires found in blood. About 5% of naive CD4, roughly 3.5% of naive CD8, about 2.5% of memory CD4, and approximately 0.39% of memory CD8 clonotypes were shared across several donors. Clonotypes shared by all four sorted-subset donors showed higher generation probabilities than non-shared clonotypes. Based on pairwise subsampling, the degree of clonotype sharing among donors was expected to be affected by sequencing depth.

Using the deep immunoSEQ assay, TCR CDR3 regions were amplified from genomic DNA by multiplex PCR. Genomic DNA extracted from each cell subset was distributed evenly over all wells of several immunoSEQ 96-well plates, and each plate served as one replicate. For sorted subsets, about 210 ng of genomic DNA, equivalent to tens of thousands of T cell genomes, went into each replicate PCR. The purified libraries were quantified using a Qubit 3.0 fluorometer, sized with a Bioanalyzer 2100, and then quantified again using the KAPA Library Quantification kit. Each immunoSEQ 96-well plate was sequenced on its own single-read 150-cycle Illumina NextSeq 550 flow cell. The study's own analysis went as follows. The immunoSEQ output contained only junctional sequences without quality scores, so filtering could not match that applied to full-length reads. To assign V/J genes and CDR3, sequences were annotated using PyIR, a Python wrapper for IgBLAST v1.9, with IMGT germline references. Reads were filtered out if the reads had weak V/J assignments (E-value above 1e-6), no CDR3, stop codons, out-of-frame junctions, or ambiguous translated residues. V3J clonotypes were defined as sequences sharing the same inferred V gene, J gene, and CDR3 amino acid sequence. Percentage overlap between repertoires was calculated by dividing the number of shared unique clonotypes by the size of the smaller repertoire. Richness of each repertoire was evaluated using RTK rarefaction, the Chao1 estimator, and Recon v2.1 estimates of unobserved clonotypes. OLGA was used to compute generation probabilities for all TCRbeta clonotypes that the gDNA method yielded from a few donors. This is the immuneACCESS table as TCRdb keeps it, with only in-frame sequences that have V and J called. A part of the clones is gone; compared with another copy, unresolved V genes explain less than half, and the rest is unexplained. V and J calls and clone size come straight from that table; D and trimming were deduced from the DNA. The sample table holds roughly 2.1 million clones, of which 90% to 95% were seen once. The ten largest clonotypes hold about 1.5% of the sample.

CD8 naive samples consisted of CD45RO-negative cells that were positively selected for CCR7, yielding a CD45RA+CCR7+ population without TemRA cells. Donors were healthy HIV-negative adults with no recently reported acute infections or vaccinations. Every donor was a Caucasian adult living in Nashville, Tennessee, USA. Blood was obtained by leukapheresis, after which PBMCs were separated by Ficoll-Histopaque density gradient centrifugation and cryopreserved in liquid nitrogen vapor phase. Purity and quantity of every magnetically sorted T cell population were checked by analytical flow cytometry. From each sorted fraction, genomic DNA was isolated and quantified by UV absorbance on a Nanodrop 2000c. As regards this clone: Its antigen is unknown. Base qualities were left out, and no much larger clone turns up one base away.

Material for sequencing was naive CD8+ T cells from PBMCs. The sample's cell subset or site label, in plain terms: CD45RA+CCR7+. This TCR was sampled from a man aged 18 to 30 in good health. Some clones in this sample may be carry-over from other donors' samples.

For the CDR3, the sequence is CASRSKAAYEQYF. The DNA sequence reads TGTGCCAGTAGGAGTAAAGCGGCCTACGAGCAGTACTTC. The chain was built from TRBV19 and TRBJ2-7; tentative D gene TRBD2, with 5 bases matching. The germline V gene (reference sequence) specifies LNHDA as CDR1 and SQIVND as CDR2. V drops 6 bases and J drops 2 bases, leaving 11 bases in between. Counted from cysteine to phenylalanine, this CDR3 has 13 amino acids. CDR3 DNA only is kept here, 39 bases in frame from base 1.